What follows are 25 T cell receptor beta chains derived from one specimen sequenced in a study of T cells after somatic rescue of genetic block. Assay: immunoSEQ multiplex PCR; the TCRdb copy retains only in-frame clones and omits some. Of just over 8,000 clones listed, approximately 79% were seen once; the top ten hold about 25%. The material sequenced was peripheral blood mononuclear cells (PBMCs). These receptors were obtained from a boy under 18.

The gene calls are TRBV5-1 and TRBJ2-7; 11 bases line up with TRBD1. The CDR3 consists of 15 residues. The V and J ends lost 4 bases and 6 bases, in that order; junction bases with no gene match: 9. CDR1 and CDR2 from the germline V gene are SGHRS and YFSETQ. The CDR3 spells CASSLGADRGREQYF. The CDR3 DNA sequence: TGCGCCAGCAGCCTGGGCGCGGACAGGGGGCGCGAGCAGTACTTC.

The rearrangement links TRBV5-8 to TRBJ2-3; D not resolved. Trimming cost V 7 bases and J 1 base, with 13 bases left between them. This CDR3 spans 14 amino acids. The germline CDR1 and CDR2 sequences are SGHTS and YDEGEE. CDR3 loop: CASAPGLGTDTQYF. In DNA, the CDR3 is TGTGCCAGCGCCCCGGGCCTAGGCACAGATACGCAGTATTTT.

The chain employs TRBV20-1 and TRBJ2-5; D not resolved. Trimming removed 4 bases at V and 2 bases at J, with 5 bases between. CDR3 length: 11 amino acids. Germline V gene data show CDR1 as DFQATT and CDR2 as SNEGSKA (reference sequence). CDR3 sequence reads: CSATTQETQYF. DNA of the CDR3: TGCAGTGCTACTACGCAAGAGACCCAGTACTTC.

J is TRBJ2-5 and V is TRBV10-3; D may be TRBD1 or TRBD2 (6 bases each). Per the germline V gene, CDR1 is ENHRY and CDR2 is SYGVKD. The CDR3 is 12 amino acids. The V and J ends lost 11 bases and 4 bases respectively, with 14 bases between them. The chain's CDR3 is CAAGQGRETQYF. The CDR3, as DNA: TGTGCCGCGGGGCAGGGGAGAGAGACCCAGTACTTC.

V is TRBV29-1 and J is TRBJ1-2; TRBD1 agrees at 9 bases. This CDR3 contains 12 residues. V shed 6 bases, J shed 6 bases, and the junction held 5 bases outside the gene matches. Germline CDR1 SQVTM, CDR2 ANQGSEA. This chain's CDR3 is CSVGTGLDGYTF. Here the CDR3 DNA reads TGCAGCGTAGGGACAGGGCTGGATGGCTACACCTTC.

The chain joins TRBV6-1 to TRBJ1-1; TRBD1 matches 7 bases. After removal of 4 bases from V and 4 bases from J, the junction contained 12 bases not matched to a gene. Per the germline V gene, CDR1 is MNHNS and CDR2 is SASEGT. The CDR3 extends over 16 amino acids. The CDR3 is CASSAIQGTGGTEAFF. The CDR3 DNA follows: TGTGCCAGCAGTGCCATACAGGGGACGGGGGGCACTGAAGCTTTCTTT.

The J gene is TRBJ1-2, the V gene TRBV7-2, with D hard to call. From germline, CDR1 is SGHTA and CDR2 FQGNSA. CDR3 size: 15 residues. V was trimmed by 5 bases and J by 0 bases, leaving 13 bases between them. The CDR3 coding sequence is TGTGCCAGCAGCCGCGCCAGTCCACCTAACTATGGCTACACCTTC. This encodes CASSRASPPNYGYTF.

The genes are TRBV9 and TRBJ2-1, with 7 bases fitting TRBD2. CDR1 SGDLS and CDR2 YYNGEE come from the germline V gene. The CDR3 contains 13 residues. V dropped 1 base and J dropped 6; count of bases not matched to a gene: 1. The DNA of the CDR3 is TGTGCCAGCAGCGTACGACTAGCCAATGAGCAGTTCTTC. Its protein is CASSVRLANEQFF. The variable domain in full, completed from reference TRBV9 and TRBJ2-1, reads DSGVTQTPKHLITATGQRVTLRCSPRSGDLSVYWYQQSLDQGLQFLIQYYNGEERAKGNILERFSAQQFPDLHSELNLSSLELGDSALYFCASSVRLANEQFFGPGTRLTVL.

V is TRBV11-2 and J is TRBJ1-1; D remains unclear. The CDR3 is made up of 11 amino acids. Looked up from germline, CDR1 is SGHAT and CDR2 is FQNNGV. Trimming cost V 5 bases and J 10 bases, with 11 bases left between them. As DNA, the CDR3 is TGTGCCAGCAGCGTTTATATTAGAGCTTTCTTT. Protein: CASSVYIRAFF.

V usage is TRBV11-2 and J usage is TRBJ2-7; TRBD1 might be the D (6 bases). V lost 2 bases, J lost 3 bases, and 8 bases lay in between. The CDR3 consists of 13 residues. Per the germline V gene, CDR1 is SGHAT and CDR2 is FQNNGV. CDR3 loop: CASSLQGGYEQYF. DNA of the CDR3: TGTGCCAGCAGCTTACAAGGGGGCTACGAGCAGTACTTC. Full variable domain (rest looked up from reference TRBV11-2 and TRBJ2-7): EAGVAQSPRYKIIEKRQSVAFWCNPISGHATLYWYQQILGQGPKLLIQFQNNGVVDDSQLPKDRFSAERLKGVDSTLKIQPAKLEDSAVYLCASSLQGGYEQYFGPGTRLTVT.

The chain has TRBV18 and TRBJ1-5, with TRBD1 as a possible D gene (5 bases). Germline V lookup: CDR1 KGHSH, CDR2 LQKENI. Trimming pared 5 bases from V and 1 base from J, leaving 15 bases between. The CDR3 runs 16 residues. This CDR3 reads CASSAIGRGSNQPQHF. The CDR3 nucleotides read TGTGCCAGCTCAGCTATAGGACGGGGGAGCAATCAGCCCCAGCATTTT.

This rearrangement joins TRBV5-8 to TRBJ2-1, with D possibly being TRBD1 or TRBD2 (5 bases each). The V and J ends lost 5 bases and 8 bases respectively, with 23 bases between them. This CDR3 contains 16 residues. Germline CDR1 and CDR2: SGHTS and YDEGEE. CDR3 coding DNA: TGTGCCAGCAGGGTGGGGGTAGTTGTGGTATTCGATGAGCAGTTCTTC. It is translated as CASRVGVVVVFDEQFF.

This rearrangement joins TRBV19 to TRBJ2-7; 8 bases are shared with TRBD2. The CDR3 has 14 amino acids. V trimming: 3 bases; J trimming: 0 bases; junction bases outside the gene matches: 1. CDR1 LNHDA and CDR2 SQIVND come from the germline V gene (reference sequence). The CDR3 region is CASSIAGGSYEQYF. DNA of the CDR3: TGTGCCAGTAGTATTGCGGGAGGCTCCTACGAGCAGTACTTC.

The chain links TRBV2 to TRBJ2-7; 7 bases are shared with TRBD1. Germline CDR1 reads SNHLY; CDR2 reads FYNNEI. V lost 10 bases, J lost 2 bases, and 8 bases stayed unmatched. This CDR3 is built from 13 residues. The CDR3 DNA sequence: TGTGCCACCACGACAGGGTTAGCCTACGAGCAGTACTTC. The encoded protein is CATTTGLAYEQYF. The full variable domain, completed using reference TRBV2 and TRBJ2-7, is EPEVTQTPSHQVTQMGQEVILRCVPISNHLYFYWYRQILGQKVEFLVSFYNNEISEKSEIFDDQFSVERPDGSNFTLKIRSTKLEDSAMYFCATTTGLAYEQYFGPGTRLTVT.

This clone occurred once. The chain carries TRBV15 and TRBJ2-1; TRBD2 matches 7 bases. The CDR3 loop spans 15 amino acids. Germline V lookup: CDR1 LNHNV, CDR2 YYDKDF (reference sequence). V lost 1 base, J lost 8 bases, and 8 bases stayed unmatched. CDR3: CATSRVSGGHHEQFF. The CDR3 DNA sequence: TGTGCCACCAGCAGAGTATCGGGAGGACACCATGAGCAGTTCTTC.

The gene calls are TRBV5-1 and TRBJ2-7; 8 bases align to TRBD1. V trimming: 7 bases; J trimming: 0 bases; junction bases outside the gene matches: 9. Germline CDR1 SGHRS, CDR2 YFSETQ. The CDR3 sequence is 15 residues long. CDR3 bases: TGCGCCAGCTCCCGACAGGGGACATCCTCCTACGAGCAGTACTTC. It yields the protein CASSRQGTSSYEQYF.

V gene TRBV16 combines with J gene TRBJ1-6; D is perhaps TRBD1 (5 bases). CDR1 and CDR2 (germline): KGHSY, FQNENV. The CDR3 consists of 15 residues. With 4 bases removed from V and 9 bases from J, the gap between germline ends came to 16 bases. The CDR3 coding sequence is TGTGCCAGCAGCCGAGACCGGGACGAGGCTTCACCCCTCCACTTT. Its translation is CASSRDRDEASPLHF.

V and J are TRBV28 and TRBJ1-4; D may be TRBD1 (6 bases). The CDR3 extends over 14 amino acids. The germline CDR1 and CDR2 sequences are MDHEN and SYDVKM. Between the trimmed V and J ends, which lost 8 bases and 5 bases, there was a span of 15 bases. For the CDR3, the DNA is TGTGCCAGCGGATCGGGCCAGGGGAATGAAAAACTGTTTTTT. Translated, it gives CASGSGQGNEKLFF. The full variable domain, its missing parts supplied by reference TRBV28 and TRBJ1-4, is DVKVTQSSRYLVKRTGEKVFLECVQDMDHENMFWYRQDPGLGLRLIYFSYDVKMKEKGDIPEGYSVSREKKERFSLILESASTNQTSMYLCASGSGQGNEKLFFGSGTQLSVL.

This chain links TRBV15 with TRBJ1-5; no definite D call. The CDR3 length is 14 residues. The germline V gene has CDR1 LNHNV and CDR2 YYDKDF (reference sequence). Trimming shortened V by 0 bases and J by 4 bases, and 7 bases separated the two germline ends. DNA for the CDR3: TGTGCCACCAGCAGAGACGTGGGTAATCAGCCCCAGCATTTT. As protein: CATSRDVGNQPQHF.

The rearrangement links TRBV6-5 to TRBJ1-2; no firm D call. The CDR3 runs 14 residues. V was clipped by 10 bases and J by 5 bases, with 20 bases between them. Germline V gene lookup returns CDR1 MNHEY and CDR2 SVGAGI. The CDR3 nucleotides read TGTGCCACCACCCCTCGGGCTTCCCCTTATGGCTACACCTTC. This gives the protein CATTPRASPYGYTF.

The J gene is TRBJ2-1, the V gene TRBV28, with no clear D. This CDR3 has 12 amino acids. The V gene's germline CDR1 is MDHEN and CDR2 SYDVKM. V was cut by 3 bases and J by 3 bases, with 3 bases left in between. CDR3 nucleotides: TGTGCCAGCAGTTTCCGCTACAATGAGCAGTTCTTC. Its protein product is CASSFRYNEQFF.

This rearrangement joins TRBV11-3 to TRBJ2-5; D remains unclear. Germline V gives CDR1 SGHNT, CDR2 YENEEA. Deletions cut 0 bases from V and 7 bases from J, with 9 bases between. There are 13 residues in the CDR3. CDR3 coding DNA: TGTGCCAGCAGCTTAGACAAGGTCGGGACCCAGTACTTC. Its translation: CASSLDKVGTQYF.

The CDR3 reads CASSLPVLAGGGTGELFF. DNA of the CDR3: TGTGCCAGTAGCCTTCCCGTCCTAGCGGGAGGGGGCACCGGGGAGCTGTTTTTT. The chain uses TRBV19 and TRBJ2-2, with TRBD2 matching over 12 bases. The CDR3 sequence is 18 residues long. J lost 4 bases, V lost 6 bases, and 12 bases had no gene match. The germline V gene encodes CDR1 LNHDA and CDR2 SQIVND (reference sequence).

The rearrangement uses TRBV7-9 and TRBJ2-7; D gene uncertain. The V end was cut by 5 bases, the J end by 4 bases, with 9 bases between. The CDR3 is 12 amino acids. Germline V lookup: CDR1 SEHNR, CDR2 FQNEAQ (reference sequence). The CDR3 DNA reads as TGTGCCAGCAGCATTGACGAGTACGAGCAGTACTTC. Translation: CASSIDEYEQYF.

The rearrangement joins TRBV5-4 to TRBJ1-6; D is unresolved. The CDR3 has 16 amino acids. Germline V lookup: CDR1 SGHNT, CDR2 YYREEE (reference sequence). V lost 4 bases, J lost 0 bases, and 11 bases lay in between. The CDR3 nucleotides read TGTGCCAGCAGCGACTTACGGAGCTCCTATAATTCACCCCTCCACTTT. Its protein product is CASSDLRSSYNSPLHF.